These 32 T cell receptor beta chains were sequenced from one sample in a study of T cell responses to AZD1222 COVID-19 vaccine. Assay used: immunoSEQ multiplex PCR; TCRdb lists only in-frame clones, some missing. The repertoire holds 100,000 or so clones, with about 88% as singletons. Specimen: peripheral blood, collected on day 0 of AZD1222 vaccination. The receptors here all came from an adult in good health.

The chain recombines TRBV6-1 with TRBJ1-2, with D unresolved. CDR3 size: 16 residues. Germline V CDR1 and CDR2: MNHNS, SASEGT. The V and J ends lost 2 bases and 0 bases respectively, with 13 bases between them. CDR3 loop: CASSESSSGTNYGYTF. CDR3 in DNA: TGTGCCAGCAGTGAATCTAGTTCGGGGACTAACTATGGCTACACCTTC.

This chain links TRBV4-2 with TRBJ2-3; TRBD2 aligns across 7 bases. CDR3 size: 13 residues. V shed 5 bases, J shed 3 bases, and the junction held 2 bases outside the gene matches. The germline gives CDR1 LGHNA, CDR2 YNFKEQ. The DNA for the CDR3 is TGTGCCAGCAGCGCCGGGGGGACAGATACGCAGTATTTT. Amino acids: CASSAGGTDTQYF.

This chain joins TRBV11-3 and TRBJ1-1; D gene unclear. This CDR3 contains 14 residues. Trimming cost V 4 bases and J 10 bases, with 19 bases left between them. Germline V gene sequence: CDR1 SGHNT, CDR2 YENEEA. CDR3 sequence: CASSSGYNLGGAFF. CDR3 in DNA: TGTGCCAGCAGCTCCGGTTACAACCTAGGTGGAGCTTTCTTT.

This clone has more than one count but fewer than ten. Distinct nucleotide sequences in the sample also encode this CDR3. This chain connects TRBV14 to TRBJ1-2; 8 positions agree with TRBD1. The CDR3 spans 13 residues. The trim removed 5 bases at V and 4 bases at J, leaving 3 bases unmatched. Germline V lookup: CDR1 SGHDN, CDR2 FVKESK. CDR3 protein: CASSDRGSYGYTF. CDR3 nucleotides: TGTGCCAGCAGCGACAGGGGAAGCTATGGCTACACCTTC.

The rearrangement links TRBV28 to TRBJ1-2; D is perhaps TRBD1 (6 bases). Trimming took 2 bases from V and 2 from J, leaving 18 bases between them. The CDR3 is 17 residues long. Germline V gene lookup returns CDR1 MDHEN and CDR2 SYDVKM. The CDR3: CASSLTGTLLINYGYTF. The CDR3 coding sequence is TGTGCCAGCAGTTTAACCGGGACACTCCTTATAAACTATGGCTACACCTTC.

This clone has just a few counts. The chain combines TRBV9 with TRBJ2-7; 13 nucleotides agree with TRBD2. The V and J ends lost 2 bases and 5 bases, in that order; junction bases with no gene match: 7. The CDR3 is made up of 16 amino acids. From germline, CDR1 is SGDLS and CDR2 YYNGEE. This CDR3 is CASSVSTSGRAHEQYF. CDR3 DNA sequence: TGTGCCAGCAGCGTCTCAACTAGCGGGAGGGCCCACGAGCAGTACTTC.

The V and J genes are TRBV12-3 or TRBV12-4 and TRBJ1-1, with D possibly TRBD1 on 5 matching bases. CDR3 length equals 12 residues. The V end lost 6 bases, the J end lost 6 bases, and 11 bases lay between the germline ends. The CDR3 bases are TGTGCCAGCAGGGGGACGGTCCCTGAAGCTTTCTTT. It codes for CASRGTVPEAFF.

The CDR3 spells CASRDGGTSGNTIYF. CDR3 in DNA: TGCGCCAGCCGGGACGGGGGCACCTCTGGAAACACCATATATTTT. This chain uses TRBV5-1 with TRBJ1-3; D possibly corresponds to TRBD1 (6 bases). The CDR3 sequence is 15 residues long. V lost 7 bases and J lost 0, with 14 bases in between. CDR1 SGHRS and CDR2 YFSETQ come from the germline V gene.

This CDR3 is CASSLSWDGQREQYF. CDR3 in DNA: TGTGCCAGCAGCTTAAGCTGGGACGGTCAAAGGGAGCAGTACTTC. V and J are TRBV13 and TRBJ2-7; either TRBD1 or TRBD2 may fit D (5 bases each). The V end lost 2 bases, the J end lost 7 bases, and 18 bases lay between the germline ends. Germline values: CDR1 PRHDT, CDR2 FYEKMQ (reference sequence). This CDR3 has 15 residues.

This chain joins TRBV11-3 and TRBJ2-1; perhaps TRBD2 as D (5 bases). Trimming cost V 5 bases and J 0 bases, with 14 bases left between them. Germline V gene lookup returns CDR1 SGHNT and CDR2 YENEEA. This CDR3 spans 16 amino acids. CDR3: CASSPARVSSYNEQFF. In DNA form, the CDR3 reads TGTGCCAGCAGCCCCGCGCGGGTCAGCTCCTACAATGAGCAGTTCTTC.

V gene TRBV7-9 combines with J gene TRBJ2-7; D remains unclear. The CDR3 is made up of 18 amino acids. Between the trimmed V and J ends, which lost 8 bases and 4 bases, there was a span of 30 bases. Per germline, CDR1 SEHNR and CDR2 FQNEAQ (reference sequence). CDR3 bases: TGTGCCAGCTCTAGGATGGTTTTGAGAGATGGGCCTCCTTACGAGCAGTACTTC. It specifies CASSRMVLRDGPPYEQYF. The full variable domain, its missing parts supplied by reference TRBV7-9 and TRBJ2-7, is DTGVSQNPRHKITKRGQNVTFRCDPISEHNRLYWYRQTLGQGPEFLTYFQNEAQLEKSRLLSDRFSAERPKGSFSTLEIQRTEQGDSAMYLCASSRMVLRDGPPYEQYFGPGTRLTVT.

This chain uses TRBV6-2 or TRBV6-3 with TRBJ1-5; D unclear. V was pared by 6 bases and J by 2 bases, with 20 bases between. Germline V gene sequence: CDR1 MNHEY, CDR2 SVGEGT. The CDR3 totals 17 residues. CDR3 in amino acids: CASSCETRNEGNQPQHF. Written as DNA, the CDR3 is TGTGCCAGCAGCTGCGAAACACGGAACGAGGGCAATCAGCCCCAGCATTTT.

The CDR3 DNA follows: TGTGCCAGCAGACCAAGCACAGGGTACAATGAGCAGTTCTTC. Its protein is CASRPSTGYNEQFF. The V and J genes are TRBV27 and TRBJ2-1; TRBD1 is a possible D gene (6 bases). CDR1 and CDR2 from the germline V gene are MNHEY and SMNVEV (reference sequence). The CDR3 consists of 14 residues. Trimming took off 6 bases at V and 4 bases at J, with 13 bases between the two ends.

This clone was seen a handful of times. The chain carries TRBV7-9 and TRBJ2-7; 9 positions match TRBD2. CDR3 length: 14 residues. The germline gives CDR1 SEHNR, CDR2 FQNEAQ (reference sequence). J lost 3 bases, V lost 1 base, and 1 base had no gene match. CDR3 in amino acids: CASSLGLADYEQYF. In DNA, the CDR3 is TGTGCCAGCAGCTTAGGACTAGCGGACTACGAGCAGTACTTC.

The CDR3 nucleotides are TGTGCCAGCTCCGTTACGTACAACACTGAAGCTTTCTTT. It translates to CASSVTYNTEAFF. The rearrangement links TRBV6-5 to TRBJ1-1; D is unclear. The V gene lost 8 bases and the J gene lost 2 bases, with 12 bases spanning the gap. The V gene's germline CDR1 is MNHEY and CDR2 SVGAGI. The CDR3 spans 13 residues.

The chain joins TRBV24-1 to TRBJ1-5; D uncertain. The ends were cut back, 9 bases at V and 0 bases at J, with 14 bases in the middle. The CDR3 is made up of 15 amino acids. Germline CDR1 and CDR2: KGHDR and SFDVKD. DNA of the CDR3: TGTGCCACCCTGGCCGAGGATTATAGCAATCAGCCCCAGCATTTT. Encoded protein: CATLAEDYSNQPQHF.

This sequence joins TRBV7-2 and TRBJ1-3; D remains unclear. Germline V lookup: CDR1 SGHTA, CDR2 FQGNSA. Between the trimmed V and J ends, which lost 2 bases and 2 bases, there was a span of 4 bases. There are 13 residues in the CDR3. The CDR3 DNA is TGTGCCAGCAGCTTATCGGCTGGAAACACCATATATTTT. Encoded protein: CASSLSAGNTIYF.

The rearrangement links TRBV30 to TRBJ1-3; D possibly corresponds to TRBD1 (6 bases). This CDR3 spans 19 amino acids. The V gene lost 0 bases and the J gene lost 0 bases, with 21 bases spanning the gap. Germline CDR1 and CDR2: GTSNPN and SVGIG (reference sequence). The CDR3 here is CAWSVARTAIVGSGNTIYF. CDR3 nucleotide sequence: TGTGCCTGGAGTGTAGCTCGGACAGCCATCGTAGGCTCTGGAAACACCATATATTTT. The whole variable domain, filled in from reference TRBV30 and TRBJ1-3, reads SQTIHQWPATLVQPVGSPLSLECTVEGTSNPNLYWYRQAAGRGLQLLFYSVGIGQISSEVPQNLSASRPQDRQFILSSKKLLLSDSGFYLCAWSVARTAIVGSGNTIYFGEGSWLTVV.

This sequence joins TRBV2 and TRBJ1-2; a weak D match, TRBD1 (6 bases). The CDR3 totals 14 residues. Germline CDR1 and CDR2: SNHLY and FYNNEI. Trimming cost V 5 bases and J 6 bases, with 16 bases left between them. The CDR3 nucleotides read TGTGCCAGCAGTTCGACAGGTGTTTCCCATGGCTACACCTTC. Residues: CASSSTGVSHGYTF.

The chain is built from TRBV7-2 and TRBJ1-3; D remains ambiguous. Per germline, CDR1 SGHTA and CDR2 FQGNSA. The CDR3 runs 13 residues. V was trimmed by 5 bases and J by 2 bases, leaving 7 bases between them. CDR3 region: CASSGTTGNTIYF. The CDR3 DNA is TGTGCCAGCAGCGGAACGACTGGAAACACCATATATTTT. The variable domain in full, completed from reference TRBV7-2 and TRBJ1-3, reads GAGVSQSPSNKVTEKGKDVELRCDPISGHTALYWYRQSLGQGLEFLIYFQGNSAPDKSGLPSDRFSAERTGGSVSTLTIQRTQQEDSAVYLCASSGTTGNTIYFGEGSWLTVV.

This sequence joins TRBV6-5 and TRBJ2-3; D call uncertain. Germline-derived CDR1 and CDR2 are MNHEY and SVGAGI. The CDR3 consists of 13 residues. V was shortened by 5 bases and J by 2 bases, with 8 bases between the two germline ends. The CDR3 bases are TGTGCCAGCAGTACTCTGGACACAGATACGCAGTATTTT. This gives the protein CASSTLDTDTQYF.

This chain uses TRBV5-1 with TRBJ2-5; TRBD1 is a possible D gene (6 bases). Trimming removed 0 bases at V and 3 bases at J, with 15 bases between. Germline V gene lookup returns CDR1 SGHRS and CDR2 YFSETQ. This CDR3 is 16 amino acids long. CDR3 bases: TGCGCCAGCAGCTTGGGGGTAAGGGGGTTGAAAGAGACCCAGTACTTC. This gives the protein CASSLGVRGLKETQYF.

The chain joins TRBV5-1 to TRBJ2-3; the match to TRBD2 covers 12 bases. V was clipped by 6 bases and J by 6 bases; unmatched bases: 5. Germline CDR1 SGHRS, CDR2 YFSETQ. There are 14 residues in the CDR3. CDR3 nucleotides: TGCGCCAGCACCCGGGGACTAGCGGGTGATACGCAGTATTTT. Amino acid sequence: CASTRGLAGDTQYF.

The J gene is TRBJ2-3, the V gene TRBV24-1; unclear D gene. The ends were cut back, 5 bases at V and 0 bases at J, with 14 bases in the middle. The CDR3 sequence is 16 residues long. In germline, CDR1 is KGHDR, CDR2 SFDVKD. The CDR3 protein is CATSVQPQDSTDTQYF. CDR3 coding DNA: TGTGCCACCAGTGTTCAACCTCAGGACAGCACAGATACGCAGTATTTT.

The CDR3 nucleotides read TGTGCCAGCAGCTCAACTGGCAGGGGGGGCTACTTAGCTTTCTTT. This sequence encodes CASSSTGRGGYLAFF. The chain couples TRBV7-9 to TRBJ1-1; 7 nucleotides line up with TRBD1. Trimming at V came to 4 bases and at J to 10 bases, leaving 15 bases not matched to a gene. CDR3 length: 15 amino acids. The germline gives CDR1 SEHNR, CDR2 FQNEAQ (reference sequence).

The gene calls are TRBV7-2 and TRBJ1-3; D not certain. Between the trimmed V and J ends, which lost 3 bases and 4 bases, there was a span of 16 bases. Germline V gene data show CDR1 as SGHTA and CDR2 as FQGNSA. The CDR3 runs to 16 residues. CDR3 in DNA: TGTGCCAGCAGCTTTAATCGGGTAGGATTCGGAAACACCATATATTTT. Protein product: CASSFNRVGFGNTIYF.

The J gene is TRBJ2-3, the V gene TRBV11-3; D not certain. The CDR3 is made up of 17 amino acids. The V end lost 5 bases, the J end lost 4 bases, and 22 bases lay between the germline ends. CDR1 and CDR2 (germline): SGHNT, YENEEA. CDR3 DNA sequence: TGTGCCAGCAGCCTCGGAGTCGAACCCTATAGGGCAGATACGCAGTATTTT. Encoded protein: CASSLGVEPYRADTQYF.

The chain links TRBV11-2 to TRBJ2-3; D perhaps matches TRBD2 (6 bases). The CDR3 contains 14 residues. With 5 bases removed from V and 3 bases from J, the gap between germline ends came to 12 bases. Germline CDR1 is SGHAT and CDR2 is FQNNGV. The CDR3 region is CASSPPEGTDTQYF. The CDR3 coding sequence is TGTGCCAGCAGCCCCCCGGAGGGAACAGATACGCAGTATTTT.

V gene TRBV6-5 combines with J gene TRBJ1-1, with D unclear. Trimming shortened V by 7 bases and J by 1 base, and 7 bases separated the two germline ends. The CDR3 is 12 residues long. CDR1 and CDR2 (germline): MNHEY, SVGAGI. The CDR3: CASIVGNTEAFF. In DNA, the CDR3 is TGTGCCAGCATCGTGGGGAACACTGAAGCTTTCTTT.

The chain has TRBV10-2 and TRBJ1-1; possibly TRBD1 for D (6 bases). Trimming removed 1 base at V and 5 bases at J, with 11 bases between. The CDR3 runs to 14 residues. Germline lookup yields CDR1 WSHSY and CDR2 SAAADI. The CDR3 sequence is CASSEWGGGTEAFF. The DNA of the CDR3 is TGCGCCAGCAGTGAGTGGGGAGGGGGGACTGAAGCTTTCTTT.

The V and J genes are TRBV10-2 and TRBJ1-5; D gene ambiguous. This CDR3 has 12 amino acids. Germline-derived CDR1 and CDR2 are WSHSY and SAAADI. Trimming shortened V by 5 bases and J by 5 bases, and 7 bases separated the two germline ends. The CDR3 nucleotides are TGCGCCAGCAGTTTCCCTGATCAGCCCCAGCATTTT. Translation: CASSFPDQPQHF.

The chain has TRBV9 and TRBJ2-3; D call uncertain. The CDR3 runs 14 residues. Trimming pared 0 bases from V and 2 bases from J, leaving 7 bases between. Germline V CDR1 and CDR2: SGDLS, YYNGEE. The CDR3 is CASSVGPVTDTQYF. CDR3 in DNA: TGTGCCAGCAGCGTAGGACCTGTCACAGATACGCAGTATTTT.